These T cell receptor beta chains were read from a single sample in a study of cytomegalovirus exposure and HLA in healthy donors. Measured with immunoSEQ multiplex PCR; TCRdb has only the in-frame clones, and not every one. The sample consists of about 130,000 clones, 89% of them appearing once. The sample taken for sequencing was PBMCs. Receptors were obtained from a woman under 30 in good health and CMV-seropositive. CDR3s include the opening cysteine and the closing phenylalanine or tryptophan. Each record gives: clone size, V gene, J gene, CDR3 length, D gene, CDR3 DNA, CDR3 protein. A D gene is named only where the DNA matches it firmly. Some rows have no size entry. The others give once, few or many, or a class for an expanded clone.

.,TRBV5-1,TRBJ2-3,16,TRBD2,TGCGCCAGCAGCTTGAGGCGCGGGGGGGCCACGCATACGCAGTATTTT,CASSLRRGGATHTQYF
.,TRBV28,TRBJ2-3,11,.,TGTGCCAGCAAGGAGAGAGATACGCAGTATTTT,CASKERDTQYF
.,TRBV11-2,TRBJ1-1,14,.,TGTGCCAGCAGCTTATTGCCAGTCAAGACTGAAGCTTTCTTT,CASSLLPVKTEAFF
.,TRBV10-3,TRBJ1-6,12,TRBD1,TGTGCCACCTCACAGGGGAATTCACCCCTCCACTTT,CATSQGNSPLHF
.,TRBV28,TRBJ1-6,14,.,TGTGCCAGCACAGGGGAAAGATGGATTTCACCCCTCCACTTT,CASTGERWISPLHF
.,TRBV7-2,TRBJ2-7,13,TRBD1,TGTGCCAGCGGGCCTGGACAGGGCTCGGGGCAGTACTTC,CASGPGQGSGQYF
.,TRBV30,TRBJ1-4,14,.,TGTGCCTGGAGTGGAAGGGACTCCAATGAAAAACTGTTTTTT,CAWSGRDSNEKLFF
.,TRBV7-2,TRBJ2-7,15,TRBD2,TGTGCCAGCAGCTTAGATCGCGGGGGGTCTCGCGAGCAGTACTTC,CASSLDRGGSREQYF
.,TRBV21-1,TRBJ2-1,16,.,TGTGCCAGCAGCAAACCCGGGACAGGGGTTTGTTATGAGCAGTTCTTC,CASSKPGTGVCYEQFF
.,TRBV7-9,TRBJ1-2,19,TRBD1,TGTGCCAGCAGTCCCGTAAGGGGACAGGGGGCACCCACTAACTATGGCTACACCTTC,CASSPVRGQGAPTNYGYTF
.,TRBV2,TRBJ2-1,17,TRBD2,TGTGCCAGCAGTGAAGTTTTAATAGCGGGGGGGAACAATGAGCAGTTCTTC,CASSEVLIAGGNNEQFF
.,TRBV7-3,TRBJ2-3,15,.,TGTGCCAGCAGCTTAGGGCAGGGATCTACAGATACGCAGTATTTT,CASSLGQGSTDTQYF
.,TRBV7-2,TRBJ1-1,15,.,TGTGCCAGCAGCTTAGGGAGTCCCATAGAGGGTCAAGCTTTCTTT,CASSLGSPIEGQAFF
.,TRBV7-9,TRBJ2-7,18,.,TGTGCCAGCAGCTTAGCATCGGCCGCTGGCAGGGGCACCTACGAGCAGTACTTC,CASSLASAAGRGTYEQYF
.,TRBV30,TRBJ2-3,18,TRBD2,TGTGCCTGGAGCGGTTTATCTGGGACTAGCGGGAGGATAGATACGCAGTATTTT,CAWSGLSGTSGRIDTQYF
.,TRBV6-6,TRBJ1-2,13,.,TGTGCCAGCAGTTACGGGCAGGACTATGGCTACACCTTC,CASSYGQDYGYTF
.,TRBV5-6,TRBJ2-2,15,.,TGTGCCAGCAGCTTGGCCCCCGACGGGACCGGGGAGCTGTTTTTT,CASSLAPDGTGELFF
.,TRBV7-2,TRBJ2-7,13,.,TGTGCCAGCAGCTCCGGACGGGGCTACGAGCAGTACTTC,CASSSGRGYEQYF
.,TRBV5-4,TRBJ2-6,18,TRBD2,TGTGCCAGCAGCCTGACTAGCGGGGGCCGCTCTGGGGCCAACGTCCTGACTTTC,CASSLTSGGRSGANVLTF
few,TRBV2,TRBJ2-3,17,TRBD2,TGTGCCAGCGGACTAGCGGGGGACATGGGCAGCACAGATACGCAGTATTTT,CASGLAGDMGSTDTQYF
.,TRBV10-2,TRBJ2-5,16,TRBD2,TGCGCCAGCAGTGAACTTCCGGGGGGGAAGGTAGAGACCCAGTACTTC,CASSELPGGKVETQYF
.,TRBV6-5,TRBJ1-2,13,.,TGTGCCAGCAGGCCGGGACAATCATATGGCTACACCTTC,CASRPGQSYGYTF
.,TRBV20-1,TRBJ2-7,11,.,TGCAGTGCTCCTTCCCCCTACGAGCAGTACTTC,CSAPSPYEQYF